This T cell receptor beta chain emerged from a study of T cell repertoires in cytomegalovirus infection. Study details: Alongside well-studied HLA-B-restricted CMV epitopes, recently identified HLA-C-restricted CMV epitopes were also used. TCR beta signatures that were public indicated CMV infection and matching HLA type. Points from the study as a whole: Dominating the ex vivo response were HLA-C-restricted CMV-specific TCR beta clonotypes. Frequencies of public TCR beta families were cumulated, and this identified carriers of CMV plus the relevant HLA.

This clonotype was seen only a few times. Antigen unknown. In germline, CDR1 is MNHEY, CDR2 SVGAGI. Germline trimming cut 2 bases from V and 0 bases from J; bases unmatched to any gene: 12. This CDR3 spans 19 amino acids. MiXCR, run by TCRdb on the reads, gives a single entry per CDR3 protein. The sample has about 770,000 distinct CDR3 sequences, about 28% seen once. The material sequenced was cultured CD8+ T cells from PBMCs, taken from culture after CMV antigen stimulation. The chain combines TRBV6-5 with TRBJ2-3; 9 bases are a match to TRBD2. The clonotype comes from a human donor in good health (CMV status not recorded). Some clones in this sample may be carry-over from other donors' samples. As DNA, the CDR3 is TGTGCCAGCAGTTACGAACGACTCAGGCTAGCGGGAAGCACAGATACGCAGTATTTT. It yields the protein CASSYERLRLAGSTDTQYF.